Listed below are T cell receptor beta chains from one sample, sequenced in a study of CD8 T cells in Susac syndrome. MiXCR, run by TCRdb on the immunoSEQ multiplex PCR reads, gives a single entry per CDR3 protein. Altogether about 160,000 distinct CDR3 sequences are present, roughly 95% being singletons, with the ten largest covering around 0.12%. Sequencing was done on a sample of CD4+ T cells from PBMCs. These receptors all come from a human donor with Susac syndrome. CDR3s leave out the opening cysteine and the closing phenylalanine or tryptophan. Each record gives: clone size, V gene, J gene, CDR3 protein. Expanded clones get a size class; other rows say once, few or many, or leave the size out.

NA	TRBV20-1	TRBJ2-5	SALGQGGGRETQY
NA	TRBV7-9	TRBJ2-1	ASSLWTRDNEQF
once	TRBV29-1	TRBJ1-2	SVVFADYGYT
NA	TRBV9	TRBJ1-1	ASSPRIAGNTEAF
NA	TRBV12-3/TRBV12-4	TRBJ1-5	ASSVDRGNQPQH
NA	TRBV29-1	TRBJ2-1	SVRGQGGYEQF
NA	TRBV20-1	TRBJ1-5	SAPGGLDVNQPQH
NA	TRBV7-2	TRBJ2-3	ASSLGGTSGTDTQY
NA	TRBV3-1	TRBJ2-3	ASSLNLLPTDTQY
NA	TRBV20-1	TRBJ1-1	SARENTEAF
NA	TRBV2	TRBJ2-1	ASSKTSGSLNEQF
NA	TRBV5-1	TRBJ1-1	ASSLTFTTEAF
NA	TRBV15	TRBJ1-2	ATSRGQTGGLHYGYT
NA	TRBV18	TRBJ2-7	ASSPPVEAYEQY
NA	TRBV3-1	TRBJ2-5	ASSQVGLEVAETQY
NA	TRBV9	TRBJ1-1	ASSVDPGGTEAF
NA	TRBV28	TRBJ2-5	ASSTPAAETQY
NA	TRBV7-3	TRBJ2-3	ASSQTGGTQY